This T cell receptor beta chain was observed in a study of blood T cell repertoires in COVID-19. Germline-derived CDR1 and CDR2 are GTSNPN and SVGIG (reference sequence). There are 16 residues in the CDR3. V lost 0 bases, J lost 2 bases, and 14 bases lay in between. The authors' processing: Reference gene primers were amplified, and this amplification served to estimate nucleated cell counts. TCRdb's copy holds only in-frame clones and misses some; the assay was immunoSEQ multiplex PCR. V and J calls and clone size come straight from that table; D and trimming were deduced from the DNA. The sample records about 41,000 clones, around 90% being singletons.

The receptor's source is a man between 60 and 70 years old with acute or convalescent COVID-19. What was sequenced was peripheral blood. The chain recombines TRBV30 with TRBJ1-5; a possible D gene is TRBD1 (5 bases). DNA of the CDR3: TGTGCCTGGAGTGTTGATGGGGCCGGTGGCAATCAGCCCCAGCATTTT. Its protein product is CAWSVDGAGGNQPQHF.